This section outlines one TCR beta chain sequence together with its context. Trimming stripped 0 bases from V and 5 bases from J, with 5 bases between. Per the germline V gene, CDR1 is SGHNT and CDR2 is YYREEE (reference sequence). The CDR3 runs to 12 residues. The table came from immunoSEQ multiplex PCR; TCRdb's copy has only in-frame clones and leaves some out. The sample has some 150,000 clones; around four fifths are singletons. This entry comes from a study of blood T cell repertoires in COVID-19. The sample was peripheral blood. V gene TRBV5-4 combines with J gene TRBJ2-5; no clear D gene. The receptor was derived from a man in his 70s with acute or convalescent COVID-19. CDR3 bases: TGTGCCAGCAGCTTGGCCGCGGAGACCCAGTACTTC. This gives the protein CASSLAAETQYF.